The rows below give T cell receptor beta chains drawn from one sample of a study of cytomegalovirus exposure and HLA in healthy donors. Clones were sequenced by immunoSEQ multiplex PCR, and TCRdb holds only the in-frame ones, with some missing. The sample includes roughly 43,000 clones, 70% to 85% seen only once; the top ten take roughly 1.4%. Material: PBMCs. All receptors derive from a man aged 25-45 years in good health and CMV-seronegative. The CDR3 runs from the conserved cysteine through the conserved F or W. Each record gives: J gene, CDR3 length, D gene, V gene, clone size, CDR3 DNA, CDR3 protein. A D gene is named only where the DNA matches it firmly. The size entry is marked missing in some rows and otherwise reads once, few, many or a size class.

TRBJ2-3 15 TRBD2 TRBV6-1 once TGTGCCAGCAGCGCCCCGGGACTACCCACAGATACGCAGTATTTT CASSAPGLPTDTQYF
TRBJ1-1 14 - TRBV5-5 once TGTGCCAGCAGCCCAGCCCAGCGGAGCACTGAAGCTTTCTTT CASSPAQRSTEAFF
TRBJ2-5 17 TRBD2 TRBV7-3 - TGTGCCAGCAGCAACATGAGACTAGCGGGAGGACAAGAGACCCAGTACTTC CASSNMRLAGGQETQYF
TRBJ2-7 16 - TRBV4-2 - TGTGCCAGCAGCCCAAAAGGGGCGGGGCCTACCTACGAGCAGTACTTC CASSPKGAGPTYEQYF
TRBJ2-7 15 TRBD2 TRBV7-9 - TGTGCCAGCAGCCCAAGGGGACTAGCGGGAGGCGAGCAGTACTTC CASSPRGLAGGEQYF
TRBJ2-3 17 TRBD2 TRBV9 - TGTGCCAGCAGCCCCAGGACTAGCGGGACTAGCACAGATACGCAGTATTTT CASSPRTSGTSTDTQYF
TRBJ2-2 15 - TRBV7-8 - TGTGCCAGCAGCTTAGTCCGGTCGGGCACCGGGGAGCTGTTTTTT CASSLVRSGTGELFF
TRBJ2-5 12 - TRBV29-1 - TGCAGCCAAACGAGGCTAGAGGAGACCCAGTACTTC CSQTRLEETQYF
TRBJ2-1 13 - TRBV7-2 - TGTGCCAGCACCCAATTTCGTCTGGGCGAGCAGTTCTTC CASTQFRLGEQFF
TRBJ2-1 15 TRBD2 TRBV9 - TGTGCCAGCAGCTGGACTAGCGGTCGAAGCGATGAGCAGTTCTTC CASSWTSGRSDEQFF
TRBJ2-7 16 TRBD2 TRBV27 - TGTGCCAGCAGTAGCCGATTCGAGCGGGAGGCATACGAGCAGTACTTC CASSSRFEREAYEQYF
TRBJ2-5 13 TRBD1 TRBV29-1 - TGCAGCGTTGAAGAATGGGACAGAGAGACCCAGTACTTC CSVEEWDRETQYF
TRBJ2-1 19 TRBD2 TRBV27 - TGTGCCAGCAGTTTAGAAGGTGCTAGCGGCTACAGCTCCTACAATGAGCAGTTCTTC CASSLEGASGYSSYNEQFF
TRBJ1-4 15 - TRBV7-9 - TGTGCCAGCAGCTTAGCGACCGGGGGTAATGAAAAACTGTTTTTT CASSLATGGNEKLFF
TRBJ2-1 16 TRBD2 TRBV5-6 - TGTGCCAGCAGCTTGTGGGTAGCGGGAGGGTACAATGAGCAGTTCTTC CASSLWVAGGYNEQFF
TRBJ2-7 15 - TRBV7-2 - TGTGCCAGCAGCTTAGGGAACGTGGGCCCCTACGAGCAGTACTTC CASSLGNVGPYEQYF
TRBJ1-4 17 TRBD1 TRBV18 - TGTGCCAGCTCACCAACGGGGGTCAGGGGGGATGGTGAAAAACTGTTTTTT CASSPTGVRGDGEKLFF
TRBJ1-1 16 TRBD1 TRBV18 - TGTGCCAGCTCACCAGCCGGGACAGTCATGAACACTGAAGCTTTCTTT CASSPAGTVMNTEAFF